This entry is about one T cell receptor beta chain. This sample is part of a study of shared clonotypes between healthy human individuals. V shed 2 bases and J shed 2 bases, with 6 bases lying between them. Germline CDR1 is KGHSH and CDR2 is LQKENI. This CDR3 is built from 13 residues. Authors' data handling: With immunoSEQ giving junction-only sequences and no quality scores, filtering differed. Measured with immunoSEQ multiplex PCR; TCRdb has only the in-frame clones, and not every one. The DNA gave D and trimming, while V, J and clone size come from that table. This table holds 2.5 million or so clones, just over 90% found once.

This receptor was taken from a man aged 18 to 29 in good health. The chain is built from TRBV18 and TRBJ2-5; the D is unclear. Material for sequencing was naive CD4+ T cells sorted from blood. Subset noted: CD45RA+ positively selected. The CDR3: CASSPKLQETQYF. The CDR3 nucleotides read TGTGCCAGCTCACCAAAACTACAAGAGACCCAGTACTTC.